The 30 T cell receptor beta chains below were found in one sample sequenced in a study of vaccination and CD4 T cells after COVID-19 (dated by TCRdb to between 2022 and 2023). Library preparation employed PCR. The instrument was an Illumina iSeq 100. DNA from cultured CD4+ T cells was subjected to TCR sequencing with the Oncomine TCR Beta short-read assay at the Johns Hopkins FTIC core. The raw public data were reprocessed by TCRdb itself: fastp quality trimming at Q25, MiXCR clonotype calling, in-frame beta chains only. Every CDR3 protein is listed once, alongside the most common genes and DNA of its rows. In this sample the table shows more than 20,000 distinct CDR3 sequences, about 31% of which occur a single time. Jointly, the top ten make up approximately 10% of the sample. Per the publication, the time point label means: late sampling 161 to 241 days after vaccination in three convalescent patients. The treatment or condition label, read with the paper, signifies: approximately 9-day PBMC culture with coronavirus spike peptide pools or control peptides (ViraFEST assay).

Their specific antigens are unknown. The specimen was CD4+ T cells from blood, cultured in vitro, collected about 7 months after SARS-CoV-2 vaccination. The receptors stem from a human donor who had recovered from COVID-19.

In this sample, this clonotype turned up a few times. The rearrangement uses TRBV7-2 and TRBJ1-2; D perhaps matches TRBD1 (5 bases). Per the germline V gene, CDR1 is SGHTA and CDR2 is FQGNSA. Trimming took off 5 bases at V and 4 bases at J, with 11 bases between the two ends. This CDR3 has 13 amino acids. Here the CDR3 reads CASSIDRTYGYTF. CDR3 nucleotides: TGTGCCAGCAGCATAGACAGAACCTATGGCTACACCTTC.

V and J are TRBV15 and TRBJ2-7; D is unresolved. The ends were cut back, 0 bases at V and 3 bases at J, with 6 bases in the middle. The V gene's germline CDR1 is LNHNV and CDR2 YYDKDF (reference sequence). This CDR3 is 13 amino acids long. The CDR3 reads CATSREPIYEQYF. CDR3 nucleotide sequence: TGTGCCACCAGCAGAGAACCAATCTACGAGCAGTACTTC.

The chain recombines TRBV20-1 with TRBJ1-5; D possibly corresponds to TRBD1 (6 bases). Deletions cut 7 bases from V and 0 bases from J, with 7 bases between. Germline lookup yields CDR1 DFQATT and CDR2 SNEGSKA (reference sequence). The CDR3 has 12 amino acids. The DNA for the CDR3 is TGCAGTGGACAGGTTAGCAATCAGCCCCAGCATTTT. Translating it yields CSGQVSNQPQHF.

J is TRBJ1-3 and V is TRBV20-1; possible D gene TRBD1, 5 bases. The CDR3 is made up of 14 amino acids. The germline CDR1 and CDR2 sequences are DFQATT and SNEGSKA (reference sequence). V lost 3 bases to trimming and J lost 4 bases, with 13 bases between them. In DNA, the CDR3 is TGCAGTGCTAGGGGACCCGGAGGCGGAAACACCATATATTTT. Protein sequence: CSARGPGGGNTIYF.

CDR3 DNA: TGTGCCTGGAGTGTCACAAATTCACCCCTCCACTTT. Translation: CAWSVTNSPLHF. The chain uses TRBV30 and TRBJ1-6; D unresolved. Trimming took off 0 bases at V and 7 bases at J, with 4 bases between the two ends. The CDR3 is 12 residues long. Germline-derived CDR1 and CDR2 are GTSNPN and SVGIG (reference sequence).

In its sample, this clonotype ranks as medium-sized. The rearrangement joins TRBV15 to TRBJ2-5; D possibly corresponds to TRBD1 (5 bases). The CDR3 is 13 amino acids. V gave up 6 bases and J gave up 0 bases, with 8 bases separating them. Germline CDR1 LNHNV, CDR2 YYDKDF (reference sequence). The CDR3 region is CATRTGYQETQYF. In DNA form, the CDR3 reads TGTGCCACCAGAACAGGCTACCAAGAGACCCAGTACTTC.

This clonotype was seen a single time. As DNA, the CDR3 is TGTGCCAGTAACAGGGGGCCTATCAATCAGCCCCAGCATTTT. This encodes CASNRGPINQPQHF. The J gene is TRBJ1-5, the V gene TRBV2; 9 bases fit TRBD1. Germline CDR1 and CDR2: SNHLY and FYNNEI. This CDR3 comprises 14 residues. Trimming at V came to 9 bases and at J to 3 bases, leaving 6 bases not matched to a gene. The complete variable domain, with remaining parts taken from reference TRBV2 and TRBJ1-5, reads EPEVTQTPSHQVTQMGQEVILRCVPISNHLYFYWYRQILGQKVEFLVSFYNNEISEKSEIFDDQFSVERPDGSNFTLKIRSTKLEDSAMYFCASNRGPINQPQHFGDGTRLSIL.

This clonotype occurred a few times. The chain employs TRBV11-3 and TRBJ2-5, with TRBD1 matching 8 bases. In germline, CDR1 is SGHNT, CDR2 YENEEA. This CDR3 spans 16 amino acids. The trim removed 1 base at V and 4 bases at J, leaving 8 bases unmatched. The CDR3 DNA follows: TGTGCCAGCAGCTTAGGCCAACAGGGGGAAGGAGAGACCCAGTACTTC. It is translated as CASSLGQQGEGETQYF.

CDR3 region: CASSTHRPTGTDTQYF. The CDR3 coding sequence is TGTGCCAGCAGTACCCACCGCCCGACGGGCACAGATACGCAGTATTTT. This chain joins TRBV6-1 and TRBJ2-3, with D unresolved. Per germline, CDR1 MNHNS and CDR2 SASEGT. Trimming shortened V by 5 bases and J by 1 base, and 16 bases separated the two germline ends. The CDR3 has 16 amino acids.

V is TRBV2 and J is TRBJ2-5; D gene uncertain. CDR3 length equals 11 residues. Germline values: CDR1 SNHLY, CDR2 FYNNEI. Trimming stripped 1 base from V and 12 bases from J, with 9 bases between. CDR3 amino acids: CASSEGGWEYF. The CDR3 coding sequence is TGTGCCAGCAGTGAAGGTGGGTGGGAGTACTTC.

The V gene is TRBV27, the J gene TRBJ2-7; possibly TRBD1 or TRBD2 for D (7 bases each). Trimming stripped 4 bases from V and 3 bases from J, with 10 bases between. The CDR3 totals 13 residues. Germline loops: CDR1 MNHEY, CDR2 SMNVEV (reference sequence). The chain's CDR3 is CASSSGGGYEQYF. CDR3 DNA sequence: TGTGCCAGCAGTTCAGGGGGGGGCTACGAGCAGTACTTC.

The CDR3 is CASSSGGSSDTQYF. CDR3 nucleotide sequence: TGTGCCAGCAGTAGCGGGGGATCTTCAGATACGCAGTATTTT. The V gene is TRBV6-4, the J gene TRBJ2-3; 8 bases are a match to TRBD2. Trimming cost V 5 bases and J 4 bases; bases outside gene matches: 5. Germline V gene sequence: CDR1 MRHNA, CDR2 SNTAGT. There are 14 residues in the CDR3.

Written as DNA, the CDR3 is TGTGCCAGCAGCCCCAGGTGGGGGGCGGACTACAATGAGCAGTTCTTC. As protein: CASSPRWGADYNEQFF. J is TRBJ2-1 and V is TRBV7-3; D possibly uses TRBD1 or TRBD2 (6 bases each). The CDR3 consists of 16 residues. V lost 5 bases and J lost 3, with 17 bases in between. Germline CDR1 reads SGHTA; CDR2 reads FQGTGA. The variable domain in full, completed from reference TRBV7-3 and TRBJ2-1, reads GAGVSQTPSNKVTEKGKYVELRCDPISGHTALYWYRQSLGQGPEFLIYFQGTGAADDSGLPNDRFFAVRPEGSVSTLKIQRTERGDSAVYLCASSPRWGADYNEQFFGPGTRLTVL.

The V and J genes are TRBV4-1 and TRBJ2-7; 9 positions match TRBD1. Germline V gene data show CDR1 as MGHRA and CDR2 as YSYEKL. CDR3 size: 14 residues. After removal of 1 base from V and 3 bases from J, the junction contained 1 base not matched to a gene. The CDR3 loop is CASSQGQGDYEQYF. CDR3 DNA sequence: TGCGCCAGCAGCCAAGGACAGGGGGACTACGAGCAGTACTTC.

The CDR3 spells CSARQTGRNTIYF. CDR3 DNA sequence: TGCAGTGCTAGGCAGACGGGACGAAACACCATATATTTT. V is TRBV20-1 and J is TRBJ1-3, with TRBD1 as a possible D gene (5 bases). Germline V gives CDR1 DFQATT, CDR2 SNEGSKA (reference sequence). V lost 3 bases, J lost 5 bases, and 11 bases lay in between. The CDR3 is 13 amino acids.

The rearrangement joins TRBV6-1 to TRBJ2-2; the match to TRBD1 covers 8 bases. Germline CDR1 reads MNHNS; CDR2 reads SASEGT. The CDR3 has 17 residues. V lost 5 bases and J lost 0; bases outside the gene matches: 8. CDR3 region: CASSPTTDRANTGELFF. CDR3 sequence (DNA): TGTGCCAGCAGTCCTACCACGGACAGGGCGAACACCGGGGAGCTGTTTTTT.

This clonotype occurred a few times. This rearrangement joins TRBV29-1 to TRBJ2-3, with D perhaps TRBD1 or TRBD2 (5 bases each). The V and J ends lost 4 bases and 5 bases respectively, with 10 bases between them. Germline loops: CDR1 SQVTM, CDR2 ANQGSEA. The CDR3 is 12 residues long. CDR3: CSVGRGGDTQYF. CDR3 nucleotides: TGCAGCGTTGGTCGTGGGGGAGATACGCAGTATTTT.

The gene calls are TRBV6-5 and TRBJ2-5, with 10 bases matching TRBD2. V was pared by 0 bases and J by 5 bases, with 3 bases of the junction left unmatched. The germline V gene encodes CDR1 MNHEY and CDR2 SVGAGI. This CDR3 contains 15 residues. This CDR3 reads CASSYSLAGAETQYF. Here the CDR3 DNA reads TGTGCCAGCAGTTACTCTCTAGCGGGGGCGGAGACCCAGTACTTC.

This clonotype was seen more than once but under ten times. The V gene is TRBV20-1, the J gene TRBJ1-5; no clear D gene. The CDR3 is 14 amino acids. V was trimmed by 1 base and J by 3 bases, leaving 10 bases between them. The germline CDR1 and CDR2 sequences are DFQATT and SNEGSKA (reference sequence). The CDR3 is CSARAITNNQPQHF. For the CDR3, the DNA is TGCAGTGCTAGAGCTATAACAAACAATCAGCCCCAGCATTTT.

The chain is built from TRBV19 and TRBJ2-1, with 8 bases identical to TRBD2. Trimming at V came to 7 bases and at J to 10 bases, leaving 9 bases not matched to a gene. The length of the CDR3 is 13 residues. From germline, CDR1 is LNHDA and CDR2 SQIVND (reference sequence). This CDR3 is CASTPTSVLEQFF. CDR3 DNA: TGTGCCAGTACTCCGACTAGCGTTTTAGAGCAGTTCTTC.

This clonotype was seen a handful of times. The genes are TRBV10-3 and TRBJ2-3, with D perhaps matching TRBD2 (6 bases). The CDR3 loop spans 14 amino acids. The V and J ends lost 11 bases and 0 bases respectively, with 15 bases between them. Germline assignment: CDR1 ENHRY and CDR2 SYGVKD. The CDR3 coding sequence is TGTGCCTCCACGTTGGCGGGAAGCACAGATACGCAGTATTTT. Translated: CASTLAGSTDTQYF.

The genes are TRBV28 and TRBJ1-2; D remains ambiguous. The germline gives CDR1 MDHEN, CDR2 SYDVKM. The CDR3 spans 12 residues. V lost 6 bases and J 11 bases, leaving 16 bases between the germline ends. The CDR3 coding sequence is TGTGCCAGCAGGGACGGTAGTATCGGGTACACCTTC. This translates into CASRDGSIGYTF.

V is TRBV7-2 and J is TRBJ2-7; 9 bases are shared with TRBD2. From germline, CDR1 is SGHTA and CDR2 FQGNSA. V dropped 6 bases and J dropped 0; count of bases not matched to a gene: 6. The CDR3 contains 15 residues. CDR3 DNA sequence: TGTGCCAGCAGTCAAAGCGGGGGGCCCTCCTACGAGCAGTACTTC. Its translation: CASSQSGGPSYEQYF.

This clonotype was seen more than once but under ten times. The chain has TRBV5-4 and TRBJ1-1, with D uncertain. The germline gives CDR1 SGHNT, CDR2 YYREEE (reference sequence). V lost 0 bases to trimming and J lost 0 bases, with 6 bases between them. The CDR3 runs 14 residues. The DNA of the CDR3 is TGTGCCAGCAGCTTGGGTCATATGAACACTGAAGCTTTCTTT. Protein product: CASSLGHMNTEAFF.

Turning to this clonotype: The junction differs from germline at one of its ends, possibly a read error. The chain couples TRBV7-9 to TRBJ1-5, with 9 positions matching TRBD1. Germline loops: CDR1 SEHNR, CDR2 FQNEAQ (reference sequence). CDR3 length: 15 residues. CDR3 residues: CASSPTGTGNQSQHF. CDR3 sequence (DNA): TGTGCCAGCAGCCCCACCGGGACAGGGAATCAGTCCCAGCATTTT.

This clonotype was seen more than once but under ten times. The V call is TRBV15, the J call TRBJ2-5; TRBD1 aligns across 10 bases. This CDR3 has 13 residues. V trimming: 6 bases; J trimming: 5 bases; junction bases outside the gene matches: 3. CDR1 LNHNV and CDR2 YYDKDF come from the germline V gene (reference sequence). The CDR3 loop is CATRRDRGETQYF. The CDR3 DNA reads as TGTGCCACCAGGAGGGACAGGGGCGAGACCCAGTACTTC.

The J gene is TRBJ2-1, the V gene TRBV7-2, with TRBD1 matching 12 bases. Germline assignment: CDR1 SGHTA and CDR2 FQGNSA. The ends lost 5 bases at V and 4 bases at J; junction bases unmatched: 9. The CDR3 runs 17 residues. The CDR3 sequence is CASSPTGTGGWYNEQFF. In nucleotides, the CDR3 is TGTGCCAGCAGCCCAACCGGGACAGGGGGCTGGTACAATGAGCAGTTCTTC.

The chain recombines TRBV20-1 with TRBJ1-2, with D uncertain. The CDR3 totals 11 residues. Trimming took off 3 bases at V and 8 bases at J, with 10 bases between the two ends. CDR1 is DFQATT, CDR2 SNEGSKA, per germline (reference sequence). For the CDR3, the DNA is TGCAGTGCTAGTAAAGGGAGCGGCTACACCTTC. Translation: CSASKGSGYTF.

This clonotype is labeled as medium-sized. V and J are TRBV27 and TRBJ2-5; TRBD2 agrees at 13 bases. With V trimmed by 6 bases and J by 4 bases, 5 bases remained unmatched. Germline CDR1 and CDR2: MNHEY and SMNVEV (reference sequence). This CDR3 is 15 amino acids long. For the CDR3, the DNA is TGTGCCAGCAGCCAAGGACTAGCGGGAGTAGAGACCCAGTACTTC. Its protein product is CASSQGLAGVETQYF.

The sample holds a few counts of this clonotype. This chain joins TRBV15 and TRBJ2-3; 8 bases agree with TRBD1. The CDR3 consists of 16 residues. The germline CDR1 and CDR2 sequences are LNHNV and YYDKDF (reference sequence). Losses at the gene ends were 5 bases for V and 5 bases for J; bases not matched to a gene: 12. The CDR3 nucleotides read TGTGCCACCAGCCCCGGGACAGGCCTGCGGGGAGATACGCAGTATTTT. Amino acids: CATSPGTGLRGDTQYF.